This TCR beta chain was documented in a study of B cell selection in AIRE deficiency. Study-wide findings and caveats: Shared Treg sequences were biased toward short CDR3s with few non-templated nucleotide insertions.

Sorted regulatory T cells were CD4-positive, CD25-high and CD127-low or negative. Per the study methods: Patients' Tregs yielded roughly 5x10^4 distinct TCRbeta sequences; donors' approximately 9.6x10^4. The repertoire was sequenced with immunoSEQ multiplex PCR; TCRdb's copy has only in-frame clones and lacks some. The V and J calls and clone size come from that table; D and trimming were worked out from the DNA. The top ten hold roughly 2% of the sample, which has about 21,000 clones, about 95% seen once. On this clone itself: Its antigen is unknown.

Between the trimmed V and J ends, which lost 1 base and 2 bases, there was a span of 6 bases. Per germline, CDR1 SGHKS and CDR2 YYEKEE (reference sequence). This CDR3 has 13 residues. The genes are TRBV5-5 and TRBJ2-5, with D unresolved. Material for sequencing was Tregs sorted from PBMCs. The TCR originated in a human donor with AIRE deficiency. The CDR3 nucleotides read TGTGCCAGCAGCTTGACGCCGCAAGAGACCCAGTACTTC. Translating it yields CASSLTPQETQYF.